Listed below are T cell receptor beta chains from one sample, sequenced in a study of shared clonotypes between healthy human individuals. The protocol was immunoSEQ multiplex PCR, while the TCRdb copy is restricted to in-frame clones and leaves out a portion. Seen here are some 1.4 million clones, approximately 97% observed once, and the top ten hold roughly 1.2%. Sequencing was done on a sample of naive CD4+ T cells sorted from blood. The origin of the receptors is a man aged 25 to 40 in good health. CDR3s include the opening cysteine and the closing phenylalanine or tryptophan. D genes are given only for firm matches. Where a row states a size, it is once, few, many or the class of an expanded clone; other rows omit it.

d_gene,v_gene,abundance,j_gene,CDR3aa,CDR3nt
.,TRBV14,.,TRBJ2-7,CASSQLAFDSSYEQYF,TGTGCCAGCAGCCAATTGGCGTTCGACTCCTCCTACGAGCAGTACTTC
.,TRBV19,.,TRBJ2-1,CASSIVSGGNEQFF,TGTGCCAGTAGTATAGTTTCTGGCGGGAATGAGCAGTTCTTC
TRBD1,TRBV5-4,.,TRBJ2-5,CASYRTGGSQETQYF,TGTGCCAGCTATAGGACAGGGGGCTCCCAAGAGACCCAGTACTTC
.,TRBV10-1,.,TRBJ2-1,CATSGPNADEQFF,TGCGCCACTTCGGGACCGAATGCGGATGAGCAGTTCTTC
TRBD2,TRBV11-3,.,TRBJ2-1,CASSLVLAGGYNEQFF,TGTGCCAGCAGCTTAGTTCTAGCGGGAGGCTACAATGAGCAGTTCTTC
.,TRBV7-2,.,TRBJ2-1,CASSFKIGEQFF,TGTGCCAGCAGCTTTAAGATCGGTGAGCAGTTCTTC
.,TRBV5-4,.,TRBJ1-4,CASSLGGATGRFNEKLFF,TGTGCCAGCAGCTTGGGGGGGGCAACAGGGAGATTTAATGAAAAACTGTTTTTT
TRBD2,TRBV9,.,TRBJ2-1,CASSATSASSYNEQFF,TGTGCCAGCAGCGCCACTAGCGCGAGCTCCTACAATGAGCAGTTCTTC
TRBD1,TRBV27,.,TRBJ1-5,CASSLTGARNQPQHF,TGTGCCAGCAGTTTAACAGGGGCTCGCAATCAGCCCCAGCATTTT
.,TRBV30,once,TRBJ1-5,CAWQATLYSNQPQHF,TGTGCCTGGCAGGCGACCTTATATAGCAATCAGCCCCAGCATTTT
.,TRBV2,.,TRBJ2-3,CASSEAPRYTQYF,TGTGCCAGCAGTGAAGCGCCGCGGTATACGCAGTATTTT
.,TRBV18,.,TRBJ1-1,CASSPRVEAVAFF,TGTGCCAGCTCCCCCAGGGTCGAGGCTGTCGCTTTCTTT
.,TRBV10-2,.,TRBJ2-7,CASSGSYEQYF,TGCGCCAGCAGTGGATCCTACGAGCAGTACTTC
TRBD2,TRBV11-3,.,TRBJ2-3,CASSLAGLARDTQYF,TGTGCCAGCAGCCTAGCGGGACTAGCGAGAGATACGCAGTATTTT
TRBD1,TRBV10-1,.,TRBJ2-3,CASSRPTGDQSTDTQYF,TGCGCCAGCAGCCGCCCTACAGGGGACCAAAGCACAGATACGCAGTATTTT
TRBD1,TRBV27,once,TRBJ2-7,CASALTGYPYEQYF,TGTGCCAGCGCCCTGACAGGGTACCCCTACGAGCAGTACTTC
.,TRBV29-1,.,TRBJ2-6,CSVAVSGANVLTF,TGCAGCGTTGCCGTCTCTGGGGCCAACGTCCTGACTTTC
TRBD1,TRBV28,.,TRBJ1-2,CASSIPLTGAHGYTF,TGTGCCAGCAGCATCCCCCTCACAGGGGCGCATGGCTACACCTTC
.,TRBV18,.,TRBJ2-7,CASSGDKSYEQYF,TGTGCCAGCTCCGGGGACAAATCCTACGAGCAGTACTTC
.,TRBV7-9,.,TRBJ2-7,CASSSEGSWRYF,TGTGCCAGCAGCTCAGAGGGCAGCTGGCGGTACTTC
TRBD2,TRBV28,.,TRBJ2-1,CASSLSRLAGSSYNEQFF,TGTGCCAGCAGTTTGTCTAGACTAGCGGGGAGCTCCTACAATGAGCAGTTCTTC
.,TRBV10-3,.,TRBJ2-7,CAIRQSGEQYF,TGTGCCATTAGACAGTCTGGGGAGCAGTACTTC
TRBD2,TRBV5-1,.,TRBJ2-7,CASSLTSGRSYEQYF,TGCGCCAGCAGCTTGACTAGCGGGAGGAGTTACGAGCAGTACTTC
TRBD1,TRBV6-1,.,TRBJ1-4,CASSDRTGATNEKLFF,TGTGCCAGCAGTGACCGGACAGGGGCAACTAATGAAAAACTGTTTTTT
.,TRBV21-1,once,TRBJ2-3,CASSKGTSGRIRDTQYF,TGTGCCAGCAGCAAAGGGACTAGCGGGAGGATACGAGATACGCAGTATTTT
.,TRBV29-1,once,TRBJ2-3,CSPCRREGADTQYF,TGCAGCCCCTGCCGTCGAGAGGGAGCAGATACGCAGTATTTT
.,TRBV7-3,.,TRBJ1-1,CASSFQVDTEAFF,TGTGCCAGCAGCTTTCAGGTAGACACTGAAGCTTTCTTT
.,TRBV5-1,once,TRBJ2-7,CASSFRGSPYEQYF,TGCGCCAGCAGCTTTCGTGGGAGTCCCTACGAGCAGTACTTC
TRBD2,TRBV2,.,TRBJ2-1,CASRILAGVQNEQFF,TGTGCCAGCAGAATTTTAGCGGGAGTTCAGAATGAGCAGTTCTTC
.,TRBV16,.,TRBJ1-1,CASSPPLQGNTEAFF,TGTGCCAGCAGCCCCCCCCTACAGGGGAACACTGAAGCTTTCTTT
TRBD1,TRBV19,.,TRBJ2-2,CASSKTGTGELFF,TGTGCCAGTAGTAAGACAGGGACCGGGGAGCTGTTTTTT
.,TRBV5-8,.,TRBJ2-1,CASSPSGGTYNEQFF,TGTGCCAGCAGCCCCAGCGGAGGCACCTACAATGAGCAGTTCTTC
.,TRBV7-9,.,TRBJ2-5,CASSQAVGLETQYF,TGTGCCAGCAGCCAAGCCGTAGGTTTGGAGACCCAGTACTTC
TRBD2,TRBV14,.,TRBJ2-1,CASSQTSGSNNEQFF,TGTGCCAGCAGCCAGACTAGCGGGAGTAACAATGAGCAGTTCTTC
TRBD1,TRBV6-6,.,TRBJ2-7,CASSKDRVNYEQYF,TGTGCCAGCAGTAAGGACAGGGTAAATTACGAGCAGTACTTC
.,TRBV7-2,.,TRBJ2-3,CSSGVERTDTQYF,TGTTCGAGTGGGGTAGAGCGCACAGATACGCAGTATTTT
.,TRBV5-4,.,TRBJ1-4,CASSFDQGRGEKLFF,TGTGCCAGCAGTTTCGACCAGGGGAGGGGTGAAAAACTGTTTTTT
.,TRBV21-1,.,TRBJ2-7,CASSKARLPYEQYF,TGTGCCAGCAGCAAAGCGAGACTCCCCTACGAGCAGTACTTC
TRBD1,TRBV5-4,once,TRBJ2-6,CASSRDSASGANVLTF,TGTGCCAGCAGCCGGGACAGCGCCTCTGGGGCCAACGTCCTGACTTTC
.,TRBV5-5,.,TRBJ1-5,CASSRDGGGQPQHF,TGTGCCAGCAGCCGCGATGGGGGAGGTCAGCCCCAGCATTTT
.,TRBV9,.,TRBJ2-3,CASSVGLGGRDTQYF,TGTGCCAGCAGCGTAGGACTAGGGGGGAGAGATACGCAGTATTTT
.,TRBV7-2,.,TRBJ1-3,CASSLGPGNTIYF,TGTGCCAGCAGCTTAGGTCCGGGAAACACCATATATTTT
.,TRBV4-2,.,TRBJ2-2,CASSQEWGTNTGELFF,TGTGCCAGCAGCCAAGAATGGGGGACGAACACCGGGGAGCTGTTTTTT
.,TRBV7-8,.,TRBJ2-1,CASSPRDSPREQFF,TGTGCCAGCAGCCCGAGGGACTCCCCCAGAGAGCAGTTCTTC
.,TRBV5-4,.,TRBJ1-2,CASSLSGNYGYTF,TGTGCCAGCAGCTTGTCTGGGAACTATGGCTACACCTTC
.,TRBV14,once,TRBJ1-1,CASSQVKQMNTEAFF,TGTGCCAGCAGCCAAGTCAAGCAGATGAACACTGAAGCTTTCTTT
.,TRBV11-2,.,TRBJ2-7,CASRVSGLYEQYF,TGTGCCAGCAGGGTTTCGGGACTCTACGAGCAGTACTTC